This T cell receptor (beta chain) was recorded in a study of cytomegalovirus exposure and HLA in healthy donors. Study results and limitations: The study recorded 150 to 200 TCR beta chains that were cytomegalovirus-associated.

Concerning this clone itself: What it binds is not known.

Germline V gene data show CDR1 as SEHNR and CDR2 as FQNEAQ (reference sequence). This CDR3 contains 12 residues. V lost 5 bases to trimming and J lost 1 base, with 5 bases between them. TCRdb's table, derived via immunoSEQ multiplex PCR, lists solely in-frame clones and lacks some. The sample lists roughly 250,000 clones, 90% occurring once. This sequence was found in a woman under 30 in good health and CMV-seronegative. Sequencing was carried out using PBMCs. The rearrangement uses TRBV7-9 and TRBJ1-1; D remains ambiguous. CDR3 region: CASSRGNTEAFF. DNA of the CDR3: TGTGCCAGCAGCCGCGGGAACACTGAAGCTTTCTTT.